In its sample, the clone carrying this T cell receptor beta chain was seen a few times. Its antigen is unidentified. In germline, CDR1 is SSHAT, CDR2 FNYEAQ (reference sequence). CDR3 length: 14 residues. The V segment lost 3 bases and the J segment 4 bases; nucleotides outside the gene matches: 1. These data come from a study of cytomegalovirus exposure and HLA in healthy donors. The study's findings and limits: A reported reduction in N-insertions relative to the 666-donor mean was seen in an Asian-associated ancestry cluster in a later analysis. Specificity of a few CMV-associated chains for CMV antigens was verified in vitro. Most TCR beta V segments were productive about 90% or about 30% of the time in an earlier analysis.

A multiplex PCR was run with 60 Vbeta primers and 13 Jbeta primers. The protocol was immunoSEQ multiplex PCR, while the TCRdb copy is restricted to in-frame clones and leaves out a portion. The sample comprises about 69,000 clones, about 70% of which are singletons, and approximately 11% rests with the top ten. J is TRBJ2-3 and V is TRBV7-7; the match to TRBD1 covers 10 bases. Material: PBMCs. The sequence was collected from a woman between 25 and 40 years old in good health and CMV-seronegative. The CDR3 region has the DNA TGTGCCAGCAGCTTGGGACAGGGGTCAGATACGCAGTATTTT. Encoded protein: CASSLGQGSDTQYF.